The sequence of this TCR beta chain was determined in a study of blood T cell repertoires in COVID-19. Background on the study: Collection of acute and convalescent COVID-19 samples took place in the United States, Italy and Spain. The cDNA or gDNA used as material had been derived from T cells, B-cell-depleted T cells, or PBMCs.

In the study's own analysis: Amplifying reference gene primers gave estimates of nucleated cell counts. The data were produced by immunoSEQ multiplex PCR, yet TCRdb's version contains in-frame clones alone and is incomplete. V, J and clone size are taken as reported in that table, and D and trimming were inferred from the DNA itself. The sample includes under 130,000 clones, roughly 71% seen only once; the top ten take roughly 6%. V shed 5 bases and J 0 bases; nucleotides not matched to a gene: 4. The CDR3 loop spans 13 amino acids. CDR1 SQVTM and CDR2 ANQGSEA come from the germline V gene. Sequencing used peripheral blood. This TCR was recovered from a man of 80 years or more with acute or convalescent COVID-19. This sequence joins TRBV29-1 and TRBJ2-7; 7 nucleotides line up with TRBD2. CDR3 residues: CSVWGGDSYEQYF. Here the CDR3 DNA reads TGCAGCGTTTGGGGGGGGGACTCCTACGAGCAGTACTTC.